A selection of T cell receptor beta chains follows, all from one sample in a study of identical twins. TCRdb re-derived calls from the 5' RACE reads in MiXCR, one entry per CDR3 protein. Among just over 450,000 distinct CDR3 sequences listed, around 14% were seen once. These data also featured in a second study, about yellow fever vaccine responses in identical twins.

Specimen: CD4+ T cells sorted from blood. The receptor set was obtained from a woman aged 18-29 years in good health. CDR3s include the opening cysteine and the closing phenylalanine or tryptophan. Each record gives: V gene, D gene, clone size, CDR3 length, J gene, CDR3 protein. D genes are given only for firm matches. Clone size is given for some rows only: seen once, a few or many times, or a class if the clone is expanded.

>TRBV5-1|TRBD1|few|16|TRBJ2-2
CASSSGTGRNTGELFF
>TRBV5-4|TRBD1|NA|14|TRBJ2-7
CASSPGTVNYEQYF
>TRBV2|NA|NA|16|TRBJ2-3
CASTSRGSPSTDTQYF
>TRBV15|NA|NA|14|TRBJ2-1
CATSRVQGFHEQFF
>TRBV7-2|NA|NA|15|TRBJ2-7
CASSLTSLGAYEQYF
>TRBV10-3|NA|NA|14|TRBJ2-7
CAIRGVAGTYEQYF
>TRBV12-3/TRBV12-4|TRBD2|many|17|TRBJ2-1
CASSFIPFAGVANEQFF
>TRBV6-1|NA|many|15|TRBJ2-4
CASSELPGHKNIQYF
>TRBV7-2|TRBD2|few|16|TRBJ2-5
CASSLVSGGPRETQYF
>TRBV6-5|TRBD2|NA|15|TRBJ2-3
CASSSGGGITDTQYF
>TRBV15|TRBD2|few|16|TRBJ2-1
CATSRGGLAGENEQFF
>TRBV3-1|TRBD2|NA|15|TRBJ2-2
CASRHLAGETGELFF
>TRBV5-1|NA|NA|14|TRBJ1-2
CASSLQEGNYGYTF
>TRBV6-1|TRBD1|few|14|TRBJ2-7
CASSRQGLSGEQYF
>TRBV20-1|TRBD2|NA|16|TRBJ2-5
CSARDPSGGPQETQYF
>TRBV20-1|TRBD1|few|15|TRBJ1-1
CSARSVGQGNTEAFF
>TRBV10-3|TRBD2|NA|13|TRBJ2-1
CAISESGGTRWFF
>TRBV6-5|NA|NA|16|TRBJ2-1
CASSYSPTATYNEQFF
>TRBV18|TRBD1|NA|14|TRBJ1-2
CASSPNRQGDGYTF
>TRBV20-1|NA|NA|13|TRBJ2-5
CSARLLPQETQYF
>TRBV3-1|TRBD1|few|16|TRBJ2-5
CASSQANTGVQETQYF
>TRBV5-1|TRBD1|few|17|TRBJ1-2
CASSLTRDRVDNYGYTF
>TRBV20-1|TRBD2|NA|16|TRBJ2-1
CSASRPLAGVKIEQFF
>TRBV5-1|NA|many|13|TRBJ2-3
CASSSGFTDTQYF
>TRBV10-2|TRBD1|few|17|TRBJ2-6
CASSPRQGGVGANVLTF
>TRBV11-2|TRBD2|few|17|TRBJ2-3
CASSLARGGHLADTQYF
>TRBV6-1|NA|few|13|TRBJ1-1
CATKNVGATEAFF
>TRBV20-1|NA|NA|13|TRBJ2-7
CSARDPRPYEQYF
>TRBV4-3|TRBD2|many|18|TRBJ2-1
CASSQVSGGSISYNEQFF
>TRBV5-1|NA|many|16|TRBJ2-7
CASSRTGRERRYEQYF
>TRBV7-9|NA|NA|14|TRBJ2-4
CASSPSGGRNIQYF
>TRBV29-1|NA|NA|13|TRBJ2-7
CSVRDRQTYEQYF
>TRBV7-2|TRBD2|few|14|TRBJ2-1
CASSLIAGSNEQFF
>TRBV6-1|NA|few|15|TRBJ2-7
CASSPQGEGTYEQYF
>TRBV20-1|TRBD2|many|14|TRBJ2-5
CSANRLAGQETQYF
>TRBV9|TRBD2|NA|16|TRBJ2-4
CASSPGTSGRKNIQYF
>TRBV7-9|TRBD2|many|14|TRBJ2-1
CASSFRGEGRLQFF
>TRBV7-8|TRBD1|NA|15|TRBJ2-3
CASSPRTGTTDTQYF
>TRBV2|TRBD1|few|15|TRBJ1-5
CASRATGDGAQPQHF
>TRBV20-1|NA|NA|13|TRBJ2-6
CSASSSGANVLTF
>TRBV2|TRBD2|NA|14|TRBJ2-3
CASSRLAAPDTQYF
>TRBV2|TRBD2|few|16|TRBJ2-7
CASSPSAAGGAYEQYF
>TRBV6-1|TRBD2|NA|15|TRBJ2-7
CASRTGLAGGYEQYF
>TRBV12-3/TRBV12-4|NA|NA|15|TRBJ1-5
CASSLKGYSNQPQHF
>TRBV20-1|NA|many|14|TRBJ2-3
CSAIRQDSTDTQYF
>TRBV19|TRBD1|NA|13|TRBJ2-3
CASSRDREDTQYF
>TRBV3-1|NA|few|15|TRBJ1-5
CASSQAGQKNQPQHF
>TRBV6-2/TRBV6-3|TRBD1|many|18|TRBJ2-6
CASRTGTGQLSGANVLTF
>TRBV4-2|NA|few|15|TRBJ2-7
CASSQGVRESGKQYF
>TRBV28|NA|few|15|TRBJ1-1
CASSLLGLPVTEAFF
>TRBV5-1|NA|few|15|TRBJ1-1
CASSLDRTRGGEAFF
>TRBV6-2/TRBV6-3|TRBD1|NA|14|TRBJ2-5
CASRSWTGSETQYF
>TRBV18|TRBD2|few|14|TRBJ2-5
CASSPTSLQETQYF
>TRBV5-6|NA|NA|15|TRBJ2-1
CASSRPGGAFNEQFF
>TRBV11-1|NA|NA|19|TRBJ2-1
CASSWRRASRTRSYNEQFF
>TRBV2|NA|NA|12|TRBJ2-3
CASSEEWWSQYF
>TRBV20-1|TRBD2|NA|15|TRBJ2-2
CSARVSLAGDGELFF
>TRBV5-1|TRBD1|many|13|TRBJ2-1
CASAGQGTNEQFF
>TRBV7-2|NA|NA|14|TRBJ2-2
CASTRGANTGELFF
>TRBV7-2|NA|NA|14|TRBJ1-2
CASDLLGENYGYTF